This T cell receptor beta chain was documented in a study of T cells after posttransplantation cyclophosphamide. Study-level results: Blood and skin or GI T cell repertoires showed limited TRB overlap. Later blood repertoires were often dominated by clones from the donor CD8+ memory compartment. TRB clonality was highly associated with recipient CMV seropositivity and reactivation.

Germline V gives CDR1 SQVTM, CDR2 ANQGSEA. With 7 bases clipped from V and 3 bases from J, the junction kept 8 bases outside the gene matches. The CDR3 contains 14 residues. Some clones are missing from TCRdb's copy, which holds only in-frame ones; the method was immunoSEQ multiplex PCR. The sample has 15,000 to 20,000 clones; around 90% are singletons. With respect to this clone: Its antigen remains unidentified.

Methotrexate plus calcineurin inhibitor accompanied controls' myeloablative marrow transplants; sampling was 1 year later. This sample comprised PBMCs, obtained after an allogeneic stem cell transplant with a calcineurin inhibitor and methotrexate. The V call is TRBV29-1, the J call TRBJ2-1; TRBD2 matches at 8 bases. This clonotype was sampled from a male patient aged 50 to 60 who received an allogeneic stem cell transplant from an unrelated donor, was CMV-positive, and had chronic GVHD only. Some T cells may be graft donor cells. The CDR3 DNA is TGCAGCGCACAAGCGGGAGTCCGCTACAATGAGCAGTTCTTC. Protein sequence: CSAQAGVRYNEQFF.